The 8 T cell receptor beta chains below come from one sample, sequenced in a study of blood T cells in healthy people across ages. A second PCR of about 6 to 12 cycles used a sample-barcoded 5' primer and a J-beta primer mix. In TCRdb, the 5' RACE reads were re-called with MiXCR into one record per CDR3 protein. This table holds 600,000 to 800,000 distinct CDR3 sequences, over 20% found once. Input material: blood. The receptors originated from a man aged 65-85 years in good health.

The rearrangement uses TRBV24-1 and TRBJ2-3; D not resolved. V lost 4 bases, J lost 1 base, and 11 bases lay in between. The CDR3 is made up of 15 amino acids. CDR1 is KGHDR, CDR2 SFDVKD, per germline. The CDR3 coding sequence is TGTGCCACCAGTGAGTCGAAGGTTGGCACAGATACGCAGTATTTT. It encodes CATSESKVGTDTQYF.

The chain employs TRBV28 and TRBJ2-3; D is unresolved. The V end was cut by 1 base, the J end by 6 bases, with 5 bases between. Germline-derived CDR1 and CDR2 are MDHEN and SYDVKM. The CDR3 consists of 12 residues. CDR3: CASSLYSDTQYF. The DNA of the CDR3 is TGTGCCAGCAGTTTATATTCTGATACGCAGTATTTT.

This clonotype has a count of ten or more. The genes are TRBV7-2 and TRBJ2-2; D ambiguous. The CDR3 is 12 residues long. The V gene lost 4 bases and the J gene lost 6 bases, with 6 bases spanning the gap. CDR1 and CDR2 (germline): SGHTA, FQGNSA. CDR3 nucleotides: TGTGCCAGCAGCTCATACGCCGGGGAGCTGTTTTTT. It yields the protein CASSSYAGELFF. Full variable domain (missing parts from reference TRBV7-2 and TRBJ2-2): GAGVSQSPSNKVTEKGKDVELRCDPISGHTALYWYRQSLGQGLEFLIYFQGNSAPDKSGLPSDRFSAERTGGSVSTLTIQRTQQEDSAVYLCASSSYAGELFFGEGSRLTVL.

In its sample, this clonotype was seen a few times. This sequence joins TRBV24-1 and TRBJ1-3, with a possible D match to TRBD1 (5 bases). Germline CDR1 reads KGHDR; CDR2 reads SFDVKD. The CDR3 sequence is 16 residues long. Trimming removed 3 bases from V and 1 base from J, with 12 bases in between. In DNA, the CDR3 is TGTGCCACCAGTGATCCCGGGACGGAGTCTGGAAACACCATATATTTT. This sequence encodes CATSDPGTESGNTIYF.

This CDR3 is CASSFDRDRGKLFF. The CDR3 DNA is TGTGCCAGCAGCTTCGACAGGGATAGGGGGAAACTGTTTTTT. The chain links TRBV6-5 to TRBJ1-4, with TRBD1 identical over 7 bases. The length of the CDR3 is 14 residues. Per germline, CDR1 MNHEY and CDR2 SVGAGI. V shed 6 bases and J 11 bases; nucleotides not matched to a gene: 12.

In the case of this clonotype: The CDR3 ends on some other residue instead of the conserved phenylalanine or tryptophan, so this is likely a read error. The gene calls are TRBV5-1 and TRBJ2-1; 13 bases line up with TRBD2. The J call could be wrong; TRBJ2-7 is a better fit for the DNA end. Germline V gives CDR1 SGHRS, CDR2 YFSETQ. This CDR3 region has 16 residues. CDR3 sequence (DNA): TGCGCCAGCAGCTTGGCCGGACTAGCGGGAGTCAACGAGCAGTACTCC. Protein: CASSLAGLAGVNEQYS.

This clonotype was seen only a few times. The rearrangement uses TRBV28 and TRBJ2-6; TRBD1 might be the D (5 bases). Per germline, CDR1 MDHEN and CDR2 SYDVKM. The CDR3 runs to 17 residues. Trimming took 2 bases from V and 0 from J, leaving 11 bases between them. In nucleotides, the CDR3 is TGTGCCAGCAGTTTACCAGGGCTCAGCTCTGGGGCCAACGTCCTGACTTTC. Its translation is CASSLPGLSSGANVLTF.

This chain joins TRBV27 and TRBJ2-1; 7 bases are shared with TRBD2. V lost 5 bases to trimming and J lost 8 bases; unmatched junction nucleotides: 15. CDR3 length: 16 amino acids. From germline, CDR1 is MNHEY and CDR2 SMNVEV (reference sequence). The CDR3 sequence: CASSQLRGRLSDEQFF. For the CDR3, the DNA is TGTGCCAGCAGTCAATTGCGGGGGAGACTCTCGGATGAGCAGTTCTTC.